Described below is a single T cell receptor (beta chain) sequence and its context. The data stem from a study of blood T cell repertoires in COVID-19. In the study overall: Acute-phase and convalescent COVID-19 samples originated in the United States, Italy and Spain. T cells, B-cell-depleted T cells, or PBMCs supplied cDNA or gDNA.

There are 16 residues in the CDR3. The germline CDR1 and CDR2 sequences are KGHSH and LQKENI. V was pared by 4 bases and J by 3 bases, with 4 bases of the junction left unmatched. Measured with immunoSEQ multiplex PCR; TCRdb has only the in-frame clones, and not every one. The data hold roughly 40,000 clones, with 70% to 90% observed a single time. The source of this sequence is a man aged 45-65 years in a cohort sampled during active COVID-19. The sample consisted of peripheral blood. J is TRBJ2-2 and V is TRBV18; 11 bases agree with TRBD2. The CDR3 DNA reads TGTGCCAGCTCACTTAGCGGGAGGGCCTACACCGGGGAGCTGTTTTTT. Its translation: CASSLSGRAYTGELFF.